The entry below describes one T cell receptor beta chain. The antigen remains unidentified. Unrecorded immune exposures were likely, despite nominal health at sampling. Trimming pared 7 bases from V and 8 bases from J, leaving 23 bases between. This CDR3 region has 15 residues. Germline CDR1 and CDR2: MNHNS and SASEGT. Primers included in the PCR were 60 Vbeta and 13 Jbeta primers. The method was immunoSEQ multiplex PCR; TCRdb's version includes in-frame clones alone and lacks a portion of them. The profile shows under 150,000 clones, about 74% of them singletons. The entry originates in a study of cytomegalovirus exposure and HLA in healthy donors. Notes on the study in general: Roughly uniform sequencing depth across donors was assumed, possibly incorrectly. Previous analysis showed most TCR beta V segments were productive about 87% or about 30% of the time. A missense variant in DCLRE1C was later tied to TCR beta V- and J-gene trimming.

Sample: PBMCs. This chain uses TRBV6-1 with TRBJ1-2, with a possible D match to TRBD1 (5 bases). The receptor was derived from a woman in her sixties or seventies in good health and CMV-seronegative. The CDR3, as DNA: TGTGCCAGCACCGGAGGGACTACGTTAGAGAGGGGCTACACCTTC. It codes for CASTGGTTLERGYTF.